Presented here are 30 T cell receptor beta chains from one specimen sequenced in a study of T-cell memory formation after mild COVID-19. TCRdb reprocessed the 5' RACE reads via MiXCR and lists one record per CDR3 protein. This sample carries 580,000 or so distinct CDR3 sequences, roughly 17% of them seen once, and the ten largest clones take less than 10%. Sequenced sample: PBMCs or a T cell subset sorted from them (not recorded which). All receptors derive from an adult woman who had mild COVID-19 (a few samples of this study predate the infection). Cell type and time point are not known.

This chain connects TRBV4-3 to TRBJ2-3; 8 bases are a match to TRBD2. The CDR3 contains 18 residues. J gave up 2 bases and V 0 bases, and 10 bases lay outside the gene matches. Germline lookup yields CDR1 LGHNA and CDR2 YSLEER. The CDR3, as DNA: TGCGCCAGCAGCCAAGATAGGGGTCTAGCGGGCTACACAGATACGCAGTATTTT. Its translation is CASSQDRGLAGYTDTQYF.

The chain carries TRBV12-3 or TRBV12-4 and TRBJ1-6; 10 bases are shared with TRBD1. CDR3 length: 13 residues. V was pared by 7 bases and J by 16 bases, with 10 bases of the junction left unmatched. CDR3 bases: TGTGCCAGCACCAAAAGGGACAGGGGATCGCTCCACTTT. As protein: CASTKRDRGSLHF.

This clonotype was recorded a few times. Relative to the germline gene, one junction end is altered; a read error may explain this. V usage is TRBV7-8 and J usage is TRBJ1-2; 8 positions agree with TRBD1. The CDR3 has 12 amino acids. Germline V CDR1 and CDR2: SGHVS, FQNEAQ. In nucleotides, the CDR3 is TGTGCCAGCAGCCCTAGGACAGGGCGTGGGGTTTTC. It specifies CASSPRTGRGVF.

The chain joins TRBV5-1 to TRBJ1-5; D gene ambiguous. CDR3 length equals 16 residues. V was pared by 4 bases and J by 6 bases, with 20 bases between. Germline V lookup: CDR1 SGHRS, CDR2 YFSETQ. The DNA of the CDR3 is TGCGCCAGCAGCCCAGGCCCTGTCGGGGAGGGTCAGCCCCAGCATTTT. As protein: CASSPGPVGEGQPQHF.

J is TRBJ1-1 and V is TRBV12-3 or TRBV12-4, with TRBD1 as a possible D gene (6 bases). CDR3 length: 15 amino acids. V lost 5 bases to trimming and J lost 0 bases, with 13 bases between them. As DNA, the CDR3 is TGTGCCAGCAGTCAAGGACAGTACATGAACACTGAAGCTTTCTTT. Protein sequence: CASSQGQYMNTEAFF.

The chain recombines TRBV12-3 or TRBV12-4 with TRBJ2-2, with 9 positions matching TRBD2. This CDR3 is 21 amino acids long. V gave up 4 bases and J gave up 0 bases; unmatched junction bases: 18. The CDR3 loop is CASSSTRGGLALYANTGELFF. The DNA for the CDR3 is TGTGCCAGCAGTTCAACACGAGGGGGACTAGCTCTTTACGCGAACACCGGGGAGCTGTTTTTT.

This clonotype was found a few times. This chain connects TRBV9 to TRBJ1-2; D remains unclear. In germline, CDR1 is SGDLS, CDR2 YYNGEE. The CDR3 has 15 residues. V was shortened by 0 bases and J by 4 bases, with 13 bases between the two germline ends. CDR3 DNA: TGTGCCAGCAGCGTAGATGGCTCGGGGAGCTATGGCTACACCTTC. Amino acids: CASSVDGSGSYGYTF.

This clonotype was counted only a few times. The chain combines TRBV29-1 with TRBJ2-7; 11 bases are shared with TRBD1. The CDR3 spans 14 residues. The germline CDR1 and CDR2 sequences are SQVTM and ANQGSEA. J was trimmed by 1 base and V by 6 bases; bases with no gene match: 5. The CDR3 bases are TGCAGCGTAGAGGACAGGGGGCGATCCTACGAGCAGTACTTC. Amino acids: CSVEDRGRSYEQYF.

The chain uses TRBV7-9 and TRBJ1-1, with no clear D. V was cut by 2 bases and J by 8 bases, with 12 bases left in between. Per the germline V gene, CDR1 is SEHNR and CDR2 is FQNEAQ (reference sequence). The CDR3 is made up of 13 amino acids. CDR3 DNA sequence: TGTGCCAGCAGCTTAACGTCCAGGCAAGAAGCTTTCTTT. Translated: CASSLTSRQEAFF.

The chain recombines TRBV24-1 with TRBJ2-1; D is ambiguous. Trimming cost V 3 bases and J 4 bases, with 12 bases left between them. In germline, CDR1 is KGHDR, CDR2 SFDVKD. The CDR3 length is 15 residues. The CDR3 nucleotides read TGTGCCACCAGTGATGACGGGTTACAGTACAATGAGCAGTTCTTC. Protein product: CATSDDGLQYNEQFF.

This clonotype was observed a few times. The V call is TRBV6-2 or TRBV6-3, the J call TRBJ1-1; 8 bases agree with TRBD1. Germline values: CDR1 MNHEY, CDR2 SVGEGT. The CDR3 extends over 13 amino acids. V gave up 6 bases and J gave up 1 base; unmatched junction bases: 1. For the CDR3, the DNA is TGTGCCAGCAGAGGGACAGGGAACACTGAAGCTTTCTTT. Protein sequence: CASRGTGNTEAFF.

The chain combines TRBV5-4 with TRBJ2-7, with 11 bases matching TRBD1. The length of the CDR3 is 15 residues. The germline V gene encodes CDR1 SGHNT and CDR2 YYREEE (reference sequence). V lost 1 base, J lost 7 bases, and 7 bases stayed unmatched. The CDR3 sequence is CASSLPGQGAWEQYF. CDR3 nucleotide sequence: TGTGCCAGCAGCTTGCCTGGACAGGGGGCATGGGAGCAGTACTTC.

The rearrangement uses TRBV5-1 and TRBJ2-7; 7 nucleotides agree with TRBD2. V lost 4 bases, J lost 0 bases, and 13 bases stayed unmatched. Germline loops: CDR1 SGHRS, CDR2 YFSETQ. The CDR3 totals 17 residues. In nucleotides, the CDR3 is TGCGCCAGCAGCGGGGGGTATAGCGGGCCGAGCTCCTACGAGCAGTACTTC. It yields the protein CASSGGYSGPSSYEQYF.

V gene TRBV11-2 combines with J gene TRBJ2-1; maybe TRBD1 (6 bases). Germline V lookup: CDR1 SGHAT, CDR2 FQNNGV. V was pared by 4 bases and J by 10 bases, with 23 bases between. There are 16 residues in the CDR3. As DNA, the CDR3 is TGTGCCAGCAGCTCAACGGGACACCTGAGAGTCTGGGAGCAGTTCTTC. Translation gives CASSSTGHLRVWEQFF.

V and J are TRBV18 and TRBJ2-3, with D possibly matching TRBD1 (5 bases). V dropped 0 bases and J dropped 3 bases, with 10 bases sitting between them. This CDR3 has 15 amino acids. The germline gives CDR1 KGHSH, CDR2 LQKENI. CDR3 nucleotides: TGTGCCAGCTCACCACCGTCGCAGGGAACAGATACGCAGTATTTT. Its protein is CASSPPSQGTDTQYF.

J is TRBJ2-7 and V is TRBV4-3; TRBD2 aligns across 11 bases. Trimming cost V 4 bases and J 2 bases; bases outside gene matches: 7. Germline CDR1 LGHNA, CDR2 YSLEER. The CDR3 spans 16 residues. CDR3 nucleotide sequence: TGCGCCAGCAGCCGCGAATTAGCGGGAGGGCCCTACGAGCAGTACTTC. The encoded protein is CASSRELAGGPYEQYF.

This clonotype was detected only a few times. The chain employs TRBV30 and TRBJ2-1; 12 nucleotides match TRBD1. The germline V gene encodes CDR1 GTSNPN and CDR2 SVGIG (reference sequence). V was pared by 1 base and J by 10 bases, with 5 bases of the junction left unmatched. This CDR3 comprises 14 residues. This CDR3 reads CAWSAGQGAGEQFF. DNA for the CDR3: TGTGCCTGGAGTGCGGGACAGGGGGCCGGGGAGCAGTTCTTC. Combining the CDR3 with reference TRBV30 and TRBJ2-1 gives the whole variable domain SQTIHQWPATLVQPVGSPLSLECTVEGTSNPNLYWYRQAAGRGLQLLFYSVGIGQISSEVPQNLSASRPQDRQFILSSKKLLLSDSGFYLCAWSAGQGAGEQFFGPGTRLTVL.

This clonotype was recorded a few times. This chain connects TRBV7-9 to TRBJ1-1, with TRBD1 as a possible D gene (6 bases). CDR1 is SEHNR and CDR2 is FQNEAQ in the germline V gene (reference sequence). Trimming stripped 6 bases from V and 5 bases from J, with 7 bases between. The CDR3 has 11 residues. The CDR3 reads CASSGTTEAFF. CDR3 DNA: TGTGCCAGCAGTGGGACAACTGAAGCTTTCTTT.

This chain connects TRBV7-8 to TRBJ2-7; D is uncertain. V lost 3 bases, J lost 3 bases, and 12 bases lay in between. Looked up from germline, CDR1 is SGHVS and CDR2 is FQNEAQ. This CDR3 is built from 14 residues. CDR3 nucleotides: TGTGCCAGCAGCTTGGGAACCGCAAACTACGAGCAGTACTTC. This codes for CASSLGTANYEQYF.

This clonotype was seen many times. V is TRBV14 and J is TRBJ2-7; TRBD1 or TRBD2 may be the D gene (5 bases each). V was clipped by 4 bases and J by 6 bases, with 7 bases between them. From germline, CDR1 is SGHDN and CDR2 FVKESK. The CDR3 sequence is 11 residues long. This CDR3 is CASSPGTEQYF. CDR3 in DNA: TGTGCCAGCAGCCCCGGGACCGAGCAGTACTTC.

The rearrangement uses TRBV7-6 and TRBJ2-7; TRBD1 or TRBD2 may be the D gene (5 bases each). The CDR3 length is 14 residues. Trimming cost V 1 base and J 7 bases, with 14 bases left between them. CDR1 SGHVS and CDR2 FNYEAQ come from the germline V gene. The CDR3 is CASSLGGLGEEQYF. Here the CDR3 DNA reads TGTGCCAGCAGCTTAGGAGGGCTGGGGGAAGAGCAGTACTTC.

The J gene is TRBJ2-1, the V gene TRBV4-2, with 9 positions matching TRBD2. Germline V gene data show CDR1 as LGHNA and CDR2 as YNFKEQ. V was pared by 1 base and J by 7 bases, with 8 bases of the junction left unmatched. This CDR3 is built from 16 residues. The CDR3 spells CASSQGGLAIRNEQFF. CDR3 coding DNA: TGTGCCAGCAGCCAAGGCGGACTAGCGATACGTAATGAGCAGTTCTTC.

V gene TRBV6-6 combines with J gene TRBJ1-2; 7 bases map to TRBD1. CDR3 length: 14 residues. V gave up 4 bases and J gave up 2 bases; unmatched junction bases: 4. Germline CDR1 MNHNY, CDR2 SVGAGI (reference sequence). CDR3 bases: TGTGCCAGCAGTTGGACAGGCGTAAACTATGGCTACACCTTC. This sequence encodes CASSWTGVNYGYTF.

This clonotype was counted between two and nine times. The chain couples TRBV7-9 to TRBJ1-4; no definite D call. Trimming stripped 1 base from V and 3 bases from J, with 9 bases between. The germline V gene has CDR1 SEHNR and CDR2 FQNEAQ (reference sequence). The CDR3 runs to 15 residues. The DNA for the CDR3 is TGTGCCAGCAGCTTAGAATCACTTTCTAATGAAAAACTGTTTTTT. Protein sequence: CASSLESLSNEKLFF.

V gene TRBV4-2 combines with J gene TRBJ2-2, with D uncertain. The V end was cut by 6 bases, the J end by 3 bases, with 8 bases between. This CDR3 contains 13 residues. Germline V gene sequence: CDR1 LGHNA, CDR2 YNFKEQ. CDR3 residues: CASRRPYTGELFF. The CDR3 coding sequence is TGTGCCAGCAGGCGACCTTACACCGGGGAGCTGTTTTTT.

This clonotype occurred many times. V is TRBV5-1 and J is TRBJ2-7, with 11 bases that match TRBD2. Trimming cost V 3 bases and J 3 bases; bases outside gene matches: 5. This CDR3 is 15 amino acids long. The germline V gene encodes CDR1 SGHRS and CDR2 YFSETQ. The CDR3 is CASSSGTSGNYEQYF. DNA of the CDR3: TGCGCCAGCAGCTCCGGGACTAGCGGTAACTACGAGCAGTACTTC.

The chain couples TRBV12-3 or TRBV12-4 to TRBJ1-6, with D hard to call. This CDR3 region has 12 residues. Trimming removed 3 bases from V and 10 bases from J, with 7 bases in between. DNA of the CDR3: TGTGCCAGCAGTTTTATAGGCTCACCCCTCCACTTT. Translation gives CASSFIGSPLHF.

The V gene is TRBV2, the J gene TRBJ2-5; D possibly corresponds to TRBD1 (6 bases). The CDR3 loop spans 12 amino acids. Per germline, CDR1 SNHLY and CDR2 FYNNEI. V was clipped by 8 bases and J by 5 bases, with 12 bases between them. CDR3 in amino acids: CASGGLRETQYF. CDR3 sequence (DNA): TGTGCCAGCGGGGGCCTTCGGGAGACCCAGTACTTC.

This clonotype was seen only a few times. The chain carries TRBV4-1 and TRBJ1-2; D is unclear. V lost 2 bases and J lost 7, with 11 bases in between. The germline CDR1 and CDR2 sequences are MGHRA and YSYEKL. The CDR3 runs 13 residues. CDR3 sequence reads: CASSQPLEFGYTF. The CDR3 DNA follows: TGCGCCAGCAGCCAACCCCTCGAGTTTGGCTACACCTTC.

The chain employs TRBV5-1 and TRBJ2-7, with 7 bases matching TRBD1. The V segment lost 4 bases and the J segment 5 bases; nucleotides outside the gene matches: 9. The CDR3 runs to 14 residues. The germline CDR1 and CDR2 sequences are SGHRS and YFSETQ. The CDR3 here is CASSPGQVMDEQYF. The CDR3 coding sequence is TGCGCCAGCAGCCCCGGACAGGTTATGGACGAGCAGTACTTC.